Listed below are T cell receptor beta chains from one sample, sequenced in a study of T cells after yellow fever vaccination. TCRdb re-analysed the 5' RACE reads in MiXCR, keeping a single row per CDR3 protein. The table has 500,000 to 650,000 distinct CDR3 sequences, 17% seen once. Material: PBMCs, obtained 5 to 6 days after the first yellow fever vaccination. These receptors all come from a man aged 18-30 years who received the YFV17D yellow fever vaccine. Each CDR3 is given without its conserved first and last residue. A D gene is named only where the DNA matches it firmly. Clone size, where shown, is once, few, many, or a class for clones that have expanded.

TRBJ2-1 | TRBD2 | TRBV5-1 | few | ASSFERGGSPSNEQF
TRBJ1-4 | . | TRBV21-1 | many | ASSDQGGLVGEKLF
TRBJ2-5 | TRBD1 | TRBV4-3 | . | ASSLSFGTGQETQY
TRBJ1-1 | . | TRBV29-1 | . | SVLMGEAF
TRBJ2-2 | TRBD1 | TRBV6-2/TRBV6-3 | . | ASKLQGAFAGELF
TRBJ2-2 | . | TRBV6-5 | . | ASSRAITGELF
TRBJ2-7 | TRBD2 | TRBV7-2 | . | ASSFIAGFYEQY
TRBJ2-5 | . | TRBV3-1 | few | ASSQEHQETQY
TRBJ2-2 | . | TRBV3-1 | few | ASSDHPGANTGELF
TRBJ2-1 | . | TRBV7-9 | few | ASSFLISYNEQF
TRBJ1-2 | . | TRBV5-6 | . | ASSLAWELIYGYT
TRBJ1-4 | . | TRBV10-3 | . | AISDTGAGGTNEKLF
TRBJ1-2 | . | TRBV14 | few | ASSQDIQGLYGYT
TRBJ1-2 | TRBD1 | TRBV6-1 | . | ASITGTASGKGYT
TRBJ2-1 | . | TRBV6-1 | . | ASIRQDNEQF
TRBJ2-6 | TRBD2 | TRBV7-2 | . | ASSLGTGGSGANVLT
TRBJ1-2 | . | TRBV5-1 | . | ASTLSGEGGYT
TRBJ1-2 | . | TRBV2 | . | ASSVGRLSGVYGYT
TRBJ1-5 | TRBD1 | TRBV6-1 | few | ASSVTGDQPQH
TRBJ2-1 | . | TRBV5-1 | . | ASMLRYGNEQF
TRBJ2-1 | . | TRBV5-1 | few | ASGPWAGPYNEQF
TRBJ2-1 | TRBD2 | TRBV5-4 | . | ASSLLSGGIYNEQF
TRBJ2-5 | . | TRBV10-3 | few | AIKGPRETQY
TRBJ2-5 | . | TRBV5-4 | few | ASSRDPLETQY
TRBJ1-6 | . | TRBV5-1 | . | ASSLGQAAGVGRSPLH
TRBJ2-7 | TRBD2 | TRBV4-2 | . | ASSQDGGEEQY
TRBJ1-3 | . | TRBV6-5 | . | ASSYSAVSGNTIY
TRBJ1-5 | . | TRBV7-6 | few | ASRSPGDAPDRNQPQH
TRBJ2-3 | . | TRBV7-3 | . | ASCRDGTDTQY
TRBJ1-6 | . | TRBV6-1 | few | ASSEEGGVNSPLH
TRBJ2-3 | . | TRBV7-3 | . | ASSLGAGLSTDTQY
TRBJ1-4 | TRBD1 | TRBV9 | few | ASSTRTGLNEKLF
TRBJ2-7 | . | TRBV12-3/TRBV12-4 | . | ASRSDGSYEQY
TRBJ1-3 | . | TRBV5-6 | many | ASSLTGNTIY
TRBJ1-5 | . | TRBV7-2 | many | ASSLEGRVDQPQH
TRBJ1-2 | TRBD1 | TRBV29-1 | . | SVVQGDYGYT
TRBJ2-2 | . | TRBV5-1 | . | ASSLEPGGQSTGELF
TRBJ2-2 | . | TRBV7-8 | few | ASSLFASPTGELF
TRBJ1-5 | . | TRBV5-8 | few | ASSFLGGPQH
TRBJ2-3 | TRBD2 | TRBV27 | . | ASSATPGGRDTQY
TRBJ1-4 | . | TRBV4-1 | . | ASSPLKIEKLF
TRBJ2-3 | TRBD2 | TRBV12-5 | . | ASGHSGTSGGHTDTQY
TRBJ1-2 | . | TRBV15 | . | ATGYRKLAYGYT
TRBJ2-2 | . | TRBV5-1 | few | ASSLGYGDTGELF
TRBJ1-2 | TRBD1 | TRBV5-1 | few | ASSVLTGDENGYT
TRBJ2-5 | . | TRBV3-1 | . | ASSHSWQTQETQY
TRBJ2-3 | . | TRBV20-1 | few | SASEAADTQY
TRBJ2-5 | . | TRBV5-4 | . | ASSLGAVGGGETQY
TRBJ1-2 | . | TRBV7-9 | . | ASSIDSIYGYT
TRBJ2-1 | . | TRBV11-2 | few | ASSSDYTPYNEQF